The 25 T cell receptor beta chains given below trace back to one sample, sequenced in a study of regulatory T cells in long-lasting Graves disease. The TCR beta library used iRepertoire HTBI primers with Arm-PCR amplification of CDR3. TCRdb re-called the multiplex PCR reads with MiXCR, one entry per CDR3 protein. The sample contains 350,000 to 450,000 distinct CDR3 sequences, over 9.5% of which appear only once. Time point defined: newly diagnosed GD, antithyroid drugs for less than 3 months. PBMCs provided the RNA from which the TCR library was made. In addition, the sample was reused for a study of T cells in Graves' hyperthyroidism and ophthalmopathy.

Sample: peripheral blood mononuclear cells (PBMCs), taken at new diagnosis, from a patient treated with antithyroid drugs. The origin of the receptors is a woman younger than 30 with Graves disease.

This clonotype was recorded at least ten times. This chain joins TRBV18 and TRBJ1-3; 7 nucleotides agree with TRBD1. Germline V gene sequence: CDR1 KGHSH, CDR2 LQKENI. The V and J ends lost 2 bases and 8 bases, in that order; junction bases with no gene match: 9. CDR3 length: 15 amino acids. CDR3 loop: CASSPTNRGVDTIYF. The DNA for the CDR3 is TGTGCCAGCTCACCAACCAACAGGGGTGTGGACACCATATATTTT.

This clonotype has just a few counts. V and J are TRBV19 and TRBJ1-2, with 11 bases that match TRBD1. Germline V gives CDR1 LNHDA, CDR2 SQIVND (reference sequence). The ends lost 7 bases at V and 4 bases at J; junction bases unmatched: 14. This CDR3 contains 17 residues. The CDR3, as DNA: TGTGCCAGTACATCCCCCCCTGGGACAGGGGGATCCTATGGCTACACCTTC. Residues: CASTSPPGTGGSYGYTF.

Concerning this clonotype: A much bigger clone sits one base away, suggesting this may be a read error. The chain is built from TRBV11-1 and TRBJ2-4; D might be TRBD2 (5 bases). Per the germline V gene, CDR1 is SGHAT and CDR2 is FQDESV (reference sequence). The CDR3 runs to 15 residues. For the CDR3, the DNA is TGTGCCAGCAGCGCCCGTTGGCTAGCCAGAAACATTCAGTACTTC. Protein product: CASSARWLARNIQYF.

The genes are TRBV20-1 and TRBJ2-3, with D possibly TRBD1 on 6 matching bases. This CDR3 region has 15 residues. Germline loops: CDR1 DFQATT, CDR2 SNEGSKA (reference sequence). V lost 4 bases, J lost 4 bases, and 18 bases lay in between. CDR3 DNA: TGCAGTGCTACGGGCCGGGACACTGGTCCAGATACGCAGTATTTT. Its protein is CSATGRDTGPDTQYF.

This clonotype has a handful of counts. This rearrangement joins TRBV5-8 to TRBJ1-2; no reliable D call. Germline CDR1 and CDR2: SGHTS and YDEGEE. Trimming removed 0 bases from V and 10 bases from J, with 10 bases in between. The CDR3 is 12 amino acids. The CDR3 DNA reads as TGTGCCAGCAGCTTGGACCGCCCTGTCTACACCTTC. The encoded protein is CASSLDRPVYTF. The full variable domain, rest sourced from reference TRBV5-8 and TRBJ1-2, is EAGVTQSPTHLIKTRGQQATLRCSPISGHTSVYWYQQALGLGLQFLLWYDEGEERNRGNFPPRFSGRQFPNYSSELNVNALELEDSALYLCASSLDRPVYTFGSGTRLTVV.

This clonotype has more than one count but fewer than ten. The gene calls are TRBV12-3 or TRBV12-4 and TRBJ1-2; no clear D gene. This CDR3 is 14 amino acids long. V shed 3 bases and J shed 8 bases, with 16 bases lying between them. The DNA of the CDR3 is TGTGCCAGCAGTTTGAAAAAAGGGCCTGGGGGCTACACCTTC. Protein: CASSLKKGPGGYTF.

This clonotype was seen repeatedly, ten times or more. V is TRBV20-1 and J is TRBJ1-4, with a possible D match to TRBD1 (6 bases). The V gene's germline CDR1 is DFQATT and CDR2 SNEGSKA (reference sequence). The CDR3 totals 14 residues. With 6 bases removed from V and 10 bases from J, the gap between germline ends came to 21 bases. CDR3 DNA: TGCAGTGCCTCTCGGGGGCCGAACAGTGGAAAACTGTTTTTT. Translation: CSASRGPNSGKLFF.

The V gene is TRBV7-3, the J gene TRBJ1-2; D is unclear. The V end was cut by 5 bases, the J end by 2 bases, with 9 bases between. CDR1 is SGHTA and CDR2 is FQGTGA in the germline V gene. CDR3 length equals 13 residues. The DNA of the CDR3 is TGTGCCAGCAGCGAGTACGGCAACTATGGCTACACCTTC. The encoded protein is CASSEYGNYGYTF. The whole variable domain, filled in from reference TRBV7-3 and TRBJ1-2, reads GAGVSQTPSNKVTEKGKYVELRCDPISGHTALYWYRQSLGQGPEFLIYFQGTGAADDSGLPNDRFFAVRPEGSVSTLKIQRTERGDSAVYLCASSEYGNYGYTFGSGTRLTVV.

This clonotype was found many times. The chain has TRBV20-1 and TRBJ1-1; 8 bases match TRBD1. The CDR3 is 15 amino acids. CDR1 is DFQATT and CDR2 is SNEGSKA in the germline V gene (reference sequence). Germline trimming cut 0 bases from V and 4 bases from J; bases unmatched to any gene: 7. The DNA of the CDR3 is TGCAGTGCTAGAGAACAGGGGGGGTGGTTCACTGAAGCTTTCTTT. Translated: CSAREQGGWFTEAFF.

In its sample, this clonotype was seen many times. J is TRBJ1-2 and V is TRBV6-1; 9 nucleotides line up with TRBD1. This CDR3 has 16 residues. V shed 5 bases and J 6 bases; nucleotides not matched to a gene: 13. Germline CDR1 MNHNS, CDR2 SASEGT. The CDR3 DNA is TGTGCCAGCAGTAACGGGACAGGGTGGGGTAGGGATGGCTACACCTTC. It yields the protein CASSNGTGWGRDGYTF.

V and J are TRBV20-1 and TRBJ1-6; maybe TRBD1 (6 bases). The CDR3 is made up of 16 amino acids. Germline V gene sequence: CDR1 DFQATT, CDR2 SNEGSKA (reference sequence). V was cut by 3 bases and J by 3 bases, with 15 bases left in between. CDR3 sequence (DNA): TGCAGTGCTAGTCAGGGGCTAGGGGGCTATAATTCACCCCTCCACTTT. It encodes CSASQGLGGYNSPLHF.

This clonotype was picked up many times. The chain couples TRBV7-3 to TRBJ1-2; a possible D gene is TRBD1 (5 bases). Germline values: CDR1 SGHTA, CDR2 FQGTGA. The CDR3 is made up of 18 amino acids. Trimming pared 2 bases from V and 1 base from J, leaving 20 bases between. CDR3 in DNA: TGTGCCAGCAGCTTAGGTGCCAGGGCTGGATCCCTTAACTATGGCTACACCTTC. It is translated as CASSLGARAGSLNYGYTF.

The chain recombines TRBV4-3 with TRBJ1-1; D is undetermined. The CDR3 is 13 residues long. Germline lookup yields CDR1 LGHNA and CDR2 YSLEER. V was trimmed by 1 base and J by 5 bases, leaving 8 bases between them. CDR3 protein: CASSQGLWTEAFF. DNA of the CDR3: TGCGCCAGCAGCCAAGGGCTTTGGACTGAAGCTTTCTTT.

This clonotype was counted at least ten times. The gene calls are TRBV3-1 and TRBJ2-3, with D possibly being TRBD2 (6 bases). The CDR3 spans 15 residues. V lost 1 base, J lost 3 bases, and 11 bases lay in between. Germline values: CDR1 LGHDT, CDR2 YNNKEL (reference sequence). In nucleotides, the CDR3 is TGTGCCAGCAGCCAAGGGGCAGGAGGGACAGATACGCAGTATTTT. It codes for CASSQGAGGTDTQYF.

This clonotype has a count of ten or more. The chain carries TRBV28 and TRBJ2-7; D gene uncertain. Germline assignment: CDR1 MDHEN and CDR2 SYDVKM. The V end was cut by 2 bases, the J end by 3 bases, with 14 bases between. This CDR3 contains 15 residues. CDR3 in amino acids: CASSLASAEDYEQYF. In DNA, the CDR3 is TGTGCCAGCAGTTTAGCCAGCGCTGAGGACTACGAGCAGTACTTC.

This clonotype was observed many times. The rearrangement joins TRBV7-2 to TRBJ2-7; the D is unclear. The V end was cut by 5 bases, the J end by 0 bases, with 11 bases between. This CDR3 contains 14 residues. Germline V lookup: CDR1 SGHTA, CDR2 FQGNSA. The CDR3 here is CASSPLGSSYEQYF. The CDR3 bases are TGTGCCAGCAGCCCCCTCGGCAGCTCCTACGAGCAGTACTTC.

This clonotype has more than one count but fewer than ten. The chain uses TRBV30 and TRBJ2-3; D uncertain. Germline CDR1 GTSNPN, CDR2 SVGIG (reference sequence). The CDR3 length is 14 residues. Trimming shortened V by 0 bases and J by 2 bases, and 9 bases separated the two germline ends. The CDR3 DNA reads TGTGCCTGGAGTGTTAATCCGCTCACAGATACGCAGTATTTT. Protein: CAWSVNPLTDTQYF.

This clonotype was seen ten or more times. The chain uses TRBV6-1 and TRBJ2-3; D is possibly TRBD1 (6 bases). The CDR3 has 14 amino acids. Trimming shortened V by 8 bases and J by 0 bases, and 12 bases separated the two germline ends. CDR1 and CDR2 (germline): MNHNS, SASEGT. The CDR3 bases are TGTGCCAGCCTACAGGGTTTAAGCACAGATACGCAGTATTTT. Its translation is CASLQGLSTDTQYF.

This clonotype was detected many times. J is TRBJ1-5 and V is TRBV4-3, with D possibly TRBD1 on 5 matching bases. Trimming left V 0 bases short and J 9 bases short, with 15 bases between. Per germline, CDR1 LGHNA and CDR2 YSLEER. The CDR3 has 15 amino acids. The CDR3 DNA is TGCGCCAGCAGCCAAGAGGTGGGGAGGGGAGGGCCCCAGCATTTT. Translating gives CASSQEVGRGGPQHF.

The rearrangement links TRBV7-9 to TRBJ2-1; D might be TRBD2 (7 bases). Trimming stripped 6 bases from V and 7 bases from J, with 16 bases between. Germline assignment: CDR1 SEHNR and CDR2 FQNEAQ (reference sequence). The CDR3 is 14 residues long. The CDR3 sequence is CASRRGEGPNEQFF. The CDR3 region has the DNA TGTGCCAGCAGAAGGGGGGAGGGCCCTAATGAGCAGTTCTTC.

V and J are TRBV7-9 and TRBJ1-2; D is undetermined. In germline, CDR1 is SEHNR, CDR2 FQNEAQ (reference sequence). This CDR3 spans 10 amino acids. For the CDR3, the DNA is TGTGCAGAGGGCGACTATGGCTACACCTTC. Residues: CAEGDYGYTF.

This clonotype was recorded at least ten times. The rearrangement joins TRBV10-3 to TRBJ2-5; 7 nucleotides line up with TRBD2. Germline V gives CDR1 ENHRY, CDR2 SYGVKD. J was trimmed by 4 bases and V by 0 bases; bases with no gene match: 11. The CDR3 runs 17 residues. The CDR3 spells CAISESIRREGIETQYF. The CDR3 nucleotides read TGTGCCATCAGTGAGTCGATCCGAAGGGAGGGAATAGAGACCCAGTACTTC.

This clonotype was recorded many times. The CDR3 reads CASSLRLRTYNEQFF. The CDR3 nucleotides are TGTGCCAGCAGTTTGCGACTGAGGACCTACAATGAGCAGTTCTTC. The V call is TRBV12-3 or TRBV12-4, the J call TRBJ2-1; no reliable D call. The V end lost 3 bases, the J end lost 2 bases, and 11 bases lay between the germline ends. The CDR3 runs to 15 residues.

There are many counts of this clonotype. The rearrangement uses TRBV30 and TRBJ2-7; D unclear. The CDR3 has 11 amino acids. V lost 1 base to trimming and J lost 4 bases, with 5 bases between them. CDR1 and CDR2 (germline): GTSNPN, SVGIG (reference sequence). CDR3 in DNA: TGTGCCTGGAGTGGACCGTACGAGCAGTACTTC. Amino acid sequence: CAWSGPYEQYF.

This clonotype was recorded at least ten times. V is TRBV20-1 and J is TRBJ2-1, with D possibly TRBD1 on 6 matching bases. Germline CDR1 reads DFQATT; CDR2 reads SNEGSKA (reference sequence). The CDR3 totals 12 residues. Trimming shortened V by 1 base and J by 7 bases, and 8 bases separated the two germline ends. The CDR3 bases are TGCAGTGCTAGAGGACAGGCTAATGAGCAGTTCTTC. Protein: CSARGQANEQFF.